Sequencing of this T cell receptor (beta chain) was carried out in a study of cytomegalovirus exposure and HLA in healthy donors (TCRdb year 2017). For the study in its entirety: An earlier analysis of fewer than 750 of the donors reported 276 Gb of sequence data and roughly 120 million unique TCR beta sequences obtained from about 180 million T cells. An early release covering roughly 600 HLA-typed donors comprised approximately 300 gigabases of sequencing data and approximately 80 million unique TCR sequences. Of the roughly 400 genotyped donors, 81% fell in the genetic ancestry cluster associated with self-reported Caucasian donors. The study aimed to test whether cataloging public T cell receptors could reveal signatures of past pathogen exposure. The T cell repertoires of some 700 subjects were profiled by immunosequencing and related to cytomegalovirus serostatus. A separate validation cohort of 100 to 150 different subjects was used in addition to the approximately 700-subject first cohort. The study combined high-throughput TCR immunosequencing, statistical association of individual TCRs with disease status, and machine learning to predict cytomegalovirus infection status. In a later analysis, previously published TCR beta repertoires from fewer than 750 donors were re-analyzed and high-resolution HLA genotyping was added so that TCR occurrence patterns could be studied. In the later analysis, no new phenotypic data were used to find candidate immune exposures; instead, reliance was placed on TCR beta sequences and their occurrence across donors. To decide whether each TCR beta V gene segment behaved as functional or pseudogenic, an earlier analysis of some 580 of the donors relied on high-throughput TCR beta sequencing. Alongside the repertoire data, information on donor age, sex, ethnicity and CMV serostatus was compiled. In a later genetic analysis, genome-wide SNP genotypes for about 60% of the 666 donors were used, and that subset was treated as a discovery cohort. Every repertoire in the discovery cohort had been generated on one and the same sequencing platform. HLA typing included class I and class II loci at four-digit resolution. Typing coverage differed by locus: A, B, C, DRB1 and DQB1 were typed in roughly 620-640 donors, DQA1 in 500 to 550, DPA1 in nearly 610, and DPB1 in just under 490. Because of strong linkage in the cohort, five DR-DQ haplotypes were treated as single units for association and clustering. Among about 400 genotyped donors of the cohort, an average of around 240,000 unique TCR beta nucleotide sequences was sequenced per donor, of which 15% to 20% were non-productive.

The protocol used for the library was the immunoSEQ multiplex PCR assay. The multiplex PCR relied on a mix of 60 forward primers for TCR Vbeta segments and 13 reverse primers for TCR Jbeta segments. The CDR3 region of rearranged TCR beta genes was amplified from genomic DNA by a multiplex PCR assay. The amplified TCR beta libraries were sequenced on the Illumina HiSeq System as 87-base-pair reads. The study's own analysis went as follows. A later analysis tallied approximately 87 million unique TCR beta chains across the 700 or so repertoires, and approximately 9.9 million of those chains were shared by two or more donors. To remove PCR and sequencing errors, raw reads were error-corrected and collapsed into unique sequences using a nearest-neighbor algorithm that merged closely related sequences. CDR3 sequences were aligned to IMGT reference sequences to assign V, D and J gene segments. For a sequence to be retained, at least a six-nucleotide match to both a V gene segment and a J gene segment was required. A rearrangement counted as productive if the CDR3 had no stop codons and remained in frame with V and J, and every other rearrangement counted as non-productive. Following IMGT convention, CDR3 was defined as the stretch from the second conserved V-encoded cysteine to the conserved J-encoded phenylalanine. The earlier analysis of 550 to 650 of the donors excluded any sequence lacking an unambiguous match to a single V gene segment. In an earlier analysis of around 590 of the donors, a V segment was called functional when productive rearrangements were above 56.7%, and segregating when the standard deviation between donors exceeded 5%. A statistical classification framework was built for diagnosing cytomegalovirus status from the catalog of TCR beta chain sequences. In a later analysis, V and J genes were assigned by comparing TCR nucleotide sequences against IMGT/GENE-DB human TR gene sequences. The TCRdist pipeline was used in a later analysis to assign CDR3 sequences and most-parsimonious VDJ recombination scenarios. In a later analysis, every TCR beta chain was defined by the combination of its CDR3 amino acid sequence and its V-gene family, and reads without a unique V-gene family were dropped. As a way to deal with suspected cross-contamination and a sequencing artifact, a later analysis dropped more than 500 nucleotide sequences that were highly shared and had low generation probability. In a later analysis, a clonal expansion index for each public chain was calculated from normalized within-repertoire ranks of inferred template counts. A later analysis computed generation probabilities with a VDJ recombination model fitted to out-of-frame rearrangements, and checked the results against IGoR. In a later analysis, hypergeometric tests were used to score TCR-TCR, TCR-HLA and TCR-CMV co-occurrence, with a repertoire-size bias correction applied to TCR pairs. A later analysis estimated false discovery rates by permuting HLA or CMV assignments 20 times. In a later analysis, co-occurring TCRs were grouped using DBSCAN, with TCRdist sequence similarity added in when clustering inside HLA-allele-positive subsets. Repertoires with fewer than 30,000 or more than 120,000 public chains were left out of co-occurrence clustering, as were four to six repertoires with anomalous nucleotide sharing. TCRdb took over this immuneACCESS table, retaining in-frame rearrangements with V and J assigned. Such tables are incomplete; in checked studies, under half of the missing clones stem from an unresolved V gene, and the remainder is unexplained. V and J calls and clone size are copied from that table; D and trimming were computed from the DNA. This sample's table has entries for roughly 120,000 clones. Approximately 1% of the sample belongs to the ten largest clones.

CDR1 and CDR2, per the germline V gene, are MNHNS and SASEGT. The cysteine opens and the phenylalanine closes a CDR3 of 15 amino acids. Just CDR3 DNA is preserved here, 45 bases in frame from base 1. The V and J ends are trimmed by 1 base and 1 base, leaving 8 bases between them. What the study reported, not specific to this receptor: In a later analysis, most CMV-associated TCR beta chains were found to appear HLA-restricted, with HLA associations seemingly driven largely by CMV exposure. Specific HLA alleles were associated with some 15,000 TCR beta sequences at a false discovery rate of 0.05 in a later analysis. Because counts were too low, roughly 17 rarely observed V segments, including chromosome 9 orphons, were left out of the earlier analysis of approximately 580 of the donors. Because HLA typing was unavailable for some donors at each locus, only the typed subset was used in association tests. The authors suggested that the approach could potentially be generalized to other disease states and immunological phenotypes. According to a later genetic analysis, donors in an Asian-associated ancestry cluster had fewer N-insertions in productive TCRs than the approximately 670-donor mean. A further reported finding was that TCR beta sequences accurately predicted the HLA-A and HLA-B alleles for most subjects in the first cohort. When HLA alleles, especially DR and DQ, strongly co-occurred, TCR associations were difficult to assign to individual alleles. Correlated functional status among segregating V segments might reflect linkage disequilibrium, but an unknown experimental factor could not be ruled out. In an earlier analysis of several hundred of the donors, most TCR beta V segments were observed in productive rearrangements about 87% or about 30% of the time, broadly matching IMGT annotations. In both the original and validation cohorts, the classifier was reported to diagnose cytomegalovirus status with high specificity and sensitivity. The sequencing pipeline was judged likely to have produced a cluster of highly shared sequence variants as a technical artifact. Compared with equally common non-associated chains, HLA-associated TCR beta chains in a later analysis were more clonally expanded and had lower generation probabilities. An association between a missense DCLRE1C variant and V-gene and J-gene trimming of TCR beta chains was found in a later genetic analysis and replicated in an independent cohort. Roughly uniform sequencing depth across donors was assumed in presence/absence analyses, although this assumption may not hold. Most TCR sequences were observed very rarely across donors, whereas some public TCRs were present in many individuals. In a later analysis, TCR association rates were found to vary across HLA loci, with the most associated TCRs seen for DRB1 alleles and the fewest for HLA-C alleles. This cohort had only TCR beta chains sequenced, and the lack of alpha or paired-chain data limited which features could be detected. For the cohort, immune exposure information was limited to CMV serostatus. In the study, 150 to 200 TCR beta chains were listed as associated with cytomegalovirus. A few of the identified cytomegalovirus-associated TCR beta chains were confirmed in vitro to be specific for cytomegalovirus antigens. Because the 87-base-pair reads could not distinguish some IMGT-functional V segments, including TRBV6-2 and TRBV6-3, those segments were excluded. A later analysis reported that several top co-occurrence clusters appeared linked to parvovirus B19, influenza, CMV and Epstein-Barr virus.

Points on this clone: There is no known antigen for this receptor.

The cohort was made up of 666 healthy bone marrow donors. Cohort members were all nominally healthy when sampled, although unrecorded immune exposures were likely present. The donor was CMV seronegative and belonged to the group of 320 or so seronegative cohort members. Every donor gave a peripheral blood sample, and the peripheral blood mononuclear cells from that sample were used for TCR beta sequencing. Genomic DNA was extracted from the blood cell samples with the Qiagen DNeasy Blood Extraction Kit. The rearrangement combines TRBV6-1 with TRBJ1-5, with a tentative D gene TRBD1 over 5 matching bases. The sequence came from a young man in good health and CMV-seronegative. Material: PBMCs. The DNA sequence is TGTGCCAGCAGTGAAGGGGGGGGAAGCAATCAGCCCCAGCATTTT. Its translation reads: CASSEGGGSNQPQHF.